The present entry profiles one TCR beta chain with its context. This clonotype was seen many times. Its binding antigen is unknown. Base qualities are not recorded, but no much larger clone differs from it by a single base. The germline V end is reduced by 4 bases and the J end by 4 bases; junction bases left unmatched: 21. From the cysteine up to the phenylalanine, the CDR3 has a length of 19 residues. CDR3 DNA only is kept here, 57 bases in frame from base 1. CDR1 and CDR2 are drawn from the germline V gene: LGHNA, YNFKEQ. The data stem from a study of spatial heterogeneity in lung cancer (dated by TCRdb to about 2019). Concerning the study at large: More beta-chain than alpha-chain transcripts were consistently detected, likely reflecting higher beta-chain transcript abundance. Both alpha and beta chains were TCR-sequenced in hundreds of tumor regions, approximately 64 matched nontumor lung samples and roughly 50 PBMC samples obtained at surgery. In the raw uncorrected reads, each unique combination of TCR and UMI appeared more than ten times on average. Nonsynonymous mutation counts, determined by whole-exome sequencing of tumor tissue, were related to TCR repertoire features. TCR alpha and beta repertoires were quantitatively compared across multiple tumor regions, matched nontumor lung and blood in non-small cell lung cancer. Overall study outcomes, separate from this receptor: Ubiquitous expanded tumor TCRs showed up in blood more often at tumor resection than at routine follow-up. Confirming at a functional level the hypothesis that regional TCRs recognize regional mutations was considered to require additional single-cell paired TCR alpha and beta sequencing.

Library method: 5' RACE. The reads were generated on a NextSeq 500. In the TCR library protocol, a unique molecular identifier was attached to each TCR cDNA molecule so that PCR and sequencing errors could be corrected. The original pipeline was this. TCR identification, UMI-based error correction and CDR3 extraction were all carried out with Decombinator tools. TCRs above a frequency of 2 per 1,000, corresponding to the top 1% of the tumor frequency distribution, were defined as expanded. Each repertoire was subsampled 100 times to 5,000 TCRs, after which Renyi diversity was computed with the R vegan package. CDR3 similarity networks were constructed using string-kernel similarity of amino acid triplets, with links drawn between CDR3s whose pairwise similarity was above 0.82. TCRdb redid the processing of the public reads, applying fastp at Q25 and MiXCR, and retained in-frame beta chains. Records with the same CDR3 protein are collapsed into one entry carrying the most frequent genes and DNA. TCRdb, not the authors, supplied the V and J calls. The sample contains about 23,000 distinct CDR3 sequences, around 4.7% of them found a single time. About 5% of the sample is held by the ten biggest clonotypes.

The time point label on this specimen signifies: sample taken at primary tumor resection. Donors were some 67 patients with early-stage, untreated non-small cell lung cancer from the lung TRACERx cohort. TCR sequencing used whole RNA extracted from tumor and nontumor lung tissue, or from cryopreserved PBMC samples, without cell sorting. Only patients for whom sufficient RNA was available from at least two tumor regions were selected for TCR sequencing. The rearranged segments are TRBV4-2 and TRBJ2-5, and TRBD2 aligns with 7 junction nucleotides. The clonotype originates from a male donor with early-stage non-small cell lung cancer. Here the sequenced sample was PBMCs, taken at surgery. The CDR3 region has the sequence CASSREVREGFKFGETQYF. The sequenced DNA is TGTGCCAGCAGCCGGGAGGTCAGGGAGGGGTTCAAGTTTGGAGAGACCCAGTACTTC.